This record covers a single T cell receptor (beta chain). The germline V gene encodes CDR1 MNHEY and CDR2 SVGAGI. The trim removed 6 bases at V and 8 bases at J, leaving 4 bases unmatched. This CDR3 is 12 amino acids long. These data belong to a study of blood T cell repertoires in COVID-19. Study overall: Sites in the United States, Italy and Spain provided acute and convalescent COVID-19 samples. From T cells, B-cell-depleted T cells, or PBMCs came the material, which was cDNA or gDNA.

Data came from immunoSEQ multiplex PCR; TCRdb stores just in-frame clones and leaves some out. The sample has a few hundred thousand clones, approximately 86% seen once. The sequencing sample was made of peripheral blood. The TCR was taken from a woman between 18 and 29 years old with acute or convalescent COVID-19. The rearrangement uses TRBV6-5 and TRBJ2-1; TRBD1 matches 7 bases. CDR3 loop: CASRRGPDEQFF. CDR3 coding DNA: TGTGCCAGCAGAAGGGGGCCTGATGAGCAGTTCTTC.